Shown below are 15 T cell receptor beta chains from a single sample sequenced in a study of cytomegalovirus exposure and HLA in healthy donors. PCR involved 60 Vbeta and 13 Jbeta primers. Repertoires were generated with immunoSEQ multiplex PCR, while TCRdb's copy carries only in-frame clones and drops some. The data show around 90,000 clones, with roughly 60% seen just once and around 5.6% held by the top ten. Sequenced material: PBMCs. Receptors originate from a boy aged 10-17 years in good health and CMV-seropositive.

The chain uses TRBV10-2 and TRBJ2-1; 9 nucleotides line up with TRBD2. Per germline, CDR1 WSHSY and CDR2 SAAADI. J was trimmed by 7 bases and V by 3 bases; bases with no gene match: 13. CDR3 length: 17 residues. CDR3 DNA: TGCGCCAGCAGTGAATGGGCCGGGACTAGCCTCCGGAATGAGCAGTTCTTC. It specifies CASSEWAGTSLRNEQFF.

There are a few counts of this clone. CDR3 DNA sequence: TGTGCCAGCAGCTTGGATTTTAGCTTCACGGGAGAGATCTACAATGAGCAGTTCTTC. It encodes CASSLDFSFTGEIYNEQFF. The rearrangement joins TRBV5-4 to TRBJ2-1; a weak D match, TRBD2 (6 bases). Germline CDR1 is SGHNT and CDR2 is YYREEE (reference sequence). The CDR3 consists of 19 residues. V was trimmed by 0 bases and J by 3 bases, leaving 22 bases between them.

The V gene is TRBV19, the J gene TRBJ2-1; TRBD1 is a possible D gene (6 bases). This CDR3 comprises 15 residues. Germline V gene lookup returns CDR1 LNHDA and CDR2 SQIVND (reference sequence). Between the trimmed V and J ends, which lost 1 base and 7 bases, there was a span of 14 bases. Here the CDR3 DNA reads TGTGCCAGTAGTATAGGTGGCAGGGGATGGAATGAGCAGTTCTTC. Translation gives CASSIGGRGWNEQFF. Full variable domain (remainder filled in from reference TRBV19 and TRBJ2-1): DGGITQSPKYLFRKEGQNVTLSCEQNLNHDAMYWYRQDPGQGLRLIYYSQIVNDFQKGDIAEGYSVSREKKESFPLTVTSAQKNPTAFYLCASSIGGRGWNEQFFGPGTRLTVL.

The sample holds a few counts of this clone. The rearrangement uses TRBV28 and TRBJ1-1; D not resolved. The CDR3 sequence is 13 residues long. Germline assignment: CDR1 MDHEN and CDR2 SYDVKM. Trimming left V 3 bases short and J 1 base short, with 6 bases between. In DNA form, the CDR3 reads TGTGCCAGCAGTTTGGAGCCGAACACTGAAGCTTTCTTT. It is translated as CASSLEPNTEAFF.

The rearrangement joins TRBV29-1 to TRBJ1-4; D is uncertain. This CDR3 has 10 amino acids. Germline V gives CDR1 SQVTM, CDR2 ANQGSEA. The chain's CDR3 is CGAEREKLFF. The CDR3 bases are TGCGGCGCGGAGAGGGAAAAACTGTTTTTT.

V is TRBV4-1 and J is TRBJ1-2, with 8 bases fitting TRBD1. Germline assignment: CDR1 MGHRA and CDR2 YSYEKL. V was pared by 2 bases and J by 7 bases, with 12 bases of the junction left unmatched. This CDR3 contains 16 residues. CDR3 protein: CASSQPSLGQGAGYTF. The DNA of the CDR3 is TGCGCCAGCAGCCAACCCTCTCTTGGACAGGGTGCTGGCTACACCTTC.

V gene TRBV7-9 combines with J gene TRBJ1-1; D is unresolved. This CDR3 spans 13 amino acids. V was trimmed by 5 bases and J by 4 bases, leaving 11 bases between them. The germline CDR1 and CDR2 sequences are SEHNR and FQNEAQ (reference sequence). The CDR3 DNA follows: TGTGCCAGCAGCCGTATCGAGGGCACTGAAGCTTTCTTT. It specifies CASSRIEGTEAFF.

V gene TRBV5-4 combines with J gene TRBJ2-3; D not certain. V lost 5 bases, J lost 0 bases, and 13 bases lay in between. CDR1 SGHNT and CDR2 YYREEE come from the germline V gene (reference sequence). This CDR3 contains 15 residues. The CDR3 DNA follows: TGTGCCAGCAGTTTAGTTTCTCTAAGCACAGATACGCAGTATTTT. Translation gives CASSLVSLSTDTQYF.

The count of this clone is one. The J gene is TRBJ2-6, the V gene TRBV6-1; maybe TRBD2 (5 bases). The CDR3 is made up of 14 amino acids. The V end was cut by 4 bases, the J end by 2 bases, with 6 bases between. Germline V gene lookup returns CDR1 MNHNS and CDR2 SASEGT. CDR3 protein: CASSGGTGANVLTF. In DNA, the CDR3 is TGTGCCAGCAGTGGAGGGACTGGGGCCAACGTCCTGACTTTC.

The rearrangement joins TRBV6-5 to TRBJ1-6; possible D gene TRBD1, 6 bases. V was trimmed by 5 bases and J by 11 bases, leaving 13 bases between them. This CDR3 has 13 amino acids. Germline V gene data show CDR1 as MNHEY and CDR2 as SVGAGI. The CDR3 loop is CASSVGQLTPLHF. The CDR3, as DNA: TGTGCCAGCAGTGTAGGACAGTTGACACCCCTCCACTTT.

This CDR3 reads CASSSLTGSHEQYF. CDR3 nucleotides: TGTGCCAGCAGCTCCTTGACAGGGAGCCACGAGCAGTACTTC. J is TRBJ2-7 and V is TRBV5-4; 7 positions match TRBD1. Germline CDR1 SGHNT, CDR2 YYREEE (reference sequence). This CDR3 spans 14 amino acids. V was clipped by 3 bases and J by 5 bases; unmatched bases: 8. The full variable domain, completed using reference TRBV5-4 and TRBJ2-7, is ETGVTQSPTHLIKTRGQQVTLRCSSQSGHNTVSWYQQALGQGPQFIFQYYREEENGRGNFPPRFSGLQFPNYSSELNVNALELDDSALYLCASSSLTGSHEQYFGPGTRLTVT.

The V and J genes are TRBV10-1 and TRBJ1-5; 8 nucleotides match TRBD1. The CDR3 consists of 13 residues. V was clipped by 5 bases and J by 6 bases; unmatched bases: 3. CDR1 and CDR2 (germline): WNHNN, SYGVQD (reference sequence). The CDR3, as DNA: TGCGCCAGCAGTAAAGACAGGGGTCAGCCCCAGCATTTT. Translation gives CASSKDRGQPQHF.

This clone was found a few times. The rearrangement uses TRBV5-8 and TRBJ2-1; no clear D gene. Germline CDR1 is SGHTS and CDR2 is YDEGEE. V was pared by 0 bases and J by 13 bases, with 8 bases between. There are 11 residues in the CDR3. The CDR3 sequence: CASSLVVRQFF. CDR3 bases: TGTGCCAGCAGCTTGGTAGTACGACAGTTCTTC. Using reference TRBV5-8 and TRBJ2-1 for the parts outside the CDR3, the full variable domain is EAGVTQSPTHLIKTRGQQATLRCSPISGHTSVYWYQQALGLGLQFLLWYDEGEERNRGNFPPRFSGRQFPNYSSELNVNALELEDSALYLCASSLVVRQFFGPGTRLTVL.

This chain joins TRBV15 and TRBJ1-2; perhaps TRBD1 as D (5 bases). CDR1 and CDR2 from the germline V gene are LNHNV and YYDKDF (reference sequence). The CDR3 has 13 amino acids. The V and J ends lost 1 base and 8 bases respectively, with 11 bases between them. CDR3 in amino acids: CATSRGGTRGYTF. The CDR3 DNA sequence: TGTGCCACCAGCAGAGGCGGGACGCGCGGCTACACCTTC. The full variable domain, with the rest looked up from reference TRBV15 and TRBJ1-2, is DAMVIQNPRYQVTQFGKPVTLSCSQTLNHNVMYWYQQKSSQAPKLLFHYYDKDFNNEADTPDNFQSRRPNTSFCFLDIRSPGLGDTAMYLCATSRGGTRGYTFGSGTRLTVV.

J is TRBJ2-7 and V is TRBV30; D unclear. The CDR3 sequence is 13 residues long. Germline V gives CDR1 GTSNPN, CDR2 SVGIG (reference sequence). With 2 bases removed from V and 5 bases from J, the gap between germline ends came to 13 bases. Here the CDR3 DNA reads TGTGCCTGGAGTTGGGCAGAAGAAGACGAGCAGTACTTC. This gives the protein CAWSWAEEDEQYF.